This TCR beta chain was documented in a study of blood T cell repertoires in COVID-19 (TCRdb year 2020). About the full investigation: Collaborator samples came from the United States, Italy and Spain and covered acute and convalescent phases of COVID-19. Where available, HLA class I and class II types were taken from metadata supplied by the sample provider and were not determined by assay-based typing. The material from the prospective study consisted of cDNA or gDNA derived from T cells, B-cell-depleted T cells, or PBMCs. Samples came from the ongoing ImmuneRACE study (first 160 participants) plus 1,254 subjects from 6 global collaborators. The repertoires were released in a freely available public database meant as a resource for research on the immune response to SARS-CoV-2. The sample metadata nearly always contained a de-identified subject ID, COVID-19 status, age in years and sex. The dataset comprised deeply sampled blood TCRbeta repertoires from subjects exposed to, actively infected with, or recovered from COVID-19.

Each collaborating institution followed its own protocols to collect whole blood in K2EDTA tubes. For TCRbeta analysis, collaborator samples were shipped as frozen whole blood, as isolated PBMCs, or as DNA extracted from either sample type. On the study overall, not on this receptor specifically: The amount of clinical and demographic metadata varied by source and participant and was provided uncurated.

About this clone itself: Its antigen is still unknown. No base qualities exist here, and no much larger clone lies one base off it.

Taken from the germline V gene, the CDR1 and CDR2 loops are SGHDT and YYEEEE. Here V drops 4 bases and J drops 2 bases, and the junction holds 9 bases not matched to any gene. From cysteine to phenylalanine, the CDR3 is 17 amino acids long. The sequence is cut down to CDR3 DNA, 51 bases in frame from base 1. The immunoSEQ Assay, a bias-controlled multiplex PCR, was used to amplify TCRbeta CDR3 regions from genomic DNA. The source study handled its data this way. Nucleated cell counts per sample were estimated from amplification of reference gene primers within the assay. To quantify the absolute abundance of each unique TCRbeta CDR3 rearrangement, sequence reads were collapsed and filtered. For each sample, productive Simpson clonality was calculated as the square root of Simpson's diversity index over productive rearrangements. The table was pulled from immuneACCESS by TCRdb, which kept in-frame rearrangements only. Such tables lose some clones; where checked, under half of the loss comes from unresolved V genes, and the rest has no known cause. Clone size and the V and J calls come from that table; the DNA yielded D and trimming. This sample has more than 120,000 clones in its table, and 88% of those were observed once. The top ten hold 25% to 30% of the sample.

The sequence is built from TRBV5-6 and TRBJ1-6, with 7 middle bases fitting TRBD1. The clonotype originates from a human donor in a cohort sampled during active COVID-19. Sequencing used peripheral blood. This receptor carries the CDR3 CASSQRTGGTYNSPLHF. The DNA reads as follows: TGTGCCAGCAGCCAAAGGACAGGCGGCACCTATAATTCACCCCTCCACTTT.